This T cell receptor (beta chain) was observed in a study of patients and donors after allogeneic stem cell transplantation. V was shortened by 4 bases and J by 0 bases, with 6 bases between the two germline ends. This CDR3 region has 13 residues. Germline CDR1 reads SGHVS; CDR2 reads FNYEAQ. This clonotype came up many times. TCRdb processed the RT-PCR reads anew with MiXCR; each CDR3 protein has one entry. Of tens of thousands of distinct CDR3 sequences in the sample, roughly a third are singletons; the top ten hold 76%. The TCR comes from a human donor who was either an allogeneic HSCT recipient or a stem cell or donor lymphocyte infusion donor (not recorded which). It is not recorded whose cells these are; they may come from a transplant donor. Sequenced sample: blood, either unsorted or a sorted T cell fraction (not recorded which). This chain joins TRBV7-6 and TRBJ1-1; no firm D call. In DNA form, the CDR3 reads TGTGCCAGCAGCTCACAGATGAACACTGAAGCTTTCTTT. This gives the protein CASSSQMNTEAFF.